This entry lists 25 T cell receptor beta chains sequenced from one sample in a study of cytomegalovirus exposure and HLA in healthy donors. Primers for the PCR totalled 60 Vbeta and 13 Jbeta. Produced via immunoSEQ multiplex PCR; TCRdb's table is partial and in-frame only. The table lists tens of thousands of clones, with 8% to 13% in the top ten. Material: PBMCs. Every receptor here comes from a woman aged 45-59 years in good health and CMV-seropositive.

CDR3 sequence (DNA): TGTGCCAGCAGGACGACAGGGTCTCCGCATTTT. It codes for CASRTTGSPHF. The chain joins TRBV28 to TRBJ1-5; 7 bases fit TRBD1. Germline V lookup: CDR1 MDHEN, CDR2 SYDVKM. The CDR3 has 11 residues. Unmatched junction bases numbered 8, after V lost 6 bases and J lost 15 bases.

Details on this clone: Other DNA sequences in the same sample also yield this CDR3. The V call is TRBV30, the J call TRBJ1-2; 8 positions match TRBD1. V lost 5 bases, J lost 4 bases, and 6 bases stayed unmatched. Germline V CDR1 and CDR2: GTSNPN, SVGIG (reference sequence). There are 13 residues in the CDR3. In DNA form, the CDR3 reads TGTGCCTGGGGCCGGGACAGGCCCTATGGCTACACCTTC. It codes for CAWGRDRPYGYTF.

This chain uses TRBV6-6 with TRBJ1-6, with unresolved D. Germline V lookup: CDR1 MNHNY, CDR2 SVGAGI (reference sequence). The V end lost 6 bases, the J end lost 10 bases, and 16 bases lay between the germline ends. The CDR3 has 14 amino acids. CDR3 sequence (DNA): TGTGCCAGCAGCTCCGTAGCGGGCGGGTCACCCCTCCACTTT. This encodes CASSSVAGGSPLHF.

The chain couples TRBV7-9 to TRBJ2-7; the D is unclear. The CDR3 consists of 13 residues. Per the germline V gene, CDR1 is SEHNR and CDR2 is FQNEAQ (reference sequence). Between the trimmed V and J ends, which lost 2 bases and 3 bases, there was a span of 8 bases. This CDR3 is CASSLFPHYEQYF. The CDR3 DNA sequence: TGTGCCAGCAGCTTATTCCCCCACTACGAGCAGTACTTC.

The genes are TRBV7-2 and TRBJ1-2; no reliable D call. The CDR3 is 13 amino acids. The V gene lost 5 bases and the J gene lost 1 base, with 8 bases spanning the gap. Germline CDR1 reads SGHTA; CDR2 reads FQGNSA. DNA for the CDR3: TGTGCCAGCAGCCTTCAGATTAACTATGGCTACACCTTC. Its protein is CASSLQINYGYTF.

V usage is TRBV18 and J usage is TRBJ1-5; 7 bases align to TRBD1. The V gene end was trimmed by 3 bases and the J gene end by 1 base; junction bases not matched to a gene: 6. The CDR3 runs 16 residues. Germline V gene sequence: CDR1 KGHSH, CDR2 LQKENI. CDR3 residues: CASSPDRVLSNQPQHF. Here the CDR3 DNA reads TGTGCCAGCTCACCTGACAGGGTTTTGAGCAATCAGCCCCAGCATTTT. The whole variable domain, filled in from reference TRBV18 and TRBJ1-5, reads NAGVMQNPRHLVRRRGQEARLRCSPMKGHSHVYWYRQLPEEGLKFMVYLQKENIIDESGMPKERFSAEFPKEGPSILRIQQVVRGDSAAYFCASSPDRVLSNQPQHFGDGTRLSIL.

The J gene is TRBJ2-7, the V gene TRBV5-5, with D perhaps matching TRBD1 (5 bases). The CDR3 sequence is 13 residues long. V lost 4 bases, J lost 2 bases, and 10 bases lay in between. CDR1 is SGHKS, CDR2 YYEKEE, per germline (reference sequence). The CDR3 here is CASSPLGAYEQYF. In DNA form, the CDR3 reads TGTGCCAGCAGCCCATTAGGGGCCTACGAGCAGTACTTC.

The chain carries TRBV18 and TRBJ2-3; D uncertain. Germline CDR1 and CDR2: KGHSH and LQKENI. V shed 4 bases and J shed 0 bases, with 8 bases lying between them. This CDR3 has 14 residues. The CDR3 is CASSLAVSTDTQYF. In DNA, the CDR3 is TGTGCCAGCTCACTTGCAGTTAGCACAGATACGCAGTATTTT.

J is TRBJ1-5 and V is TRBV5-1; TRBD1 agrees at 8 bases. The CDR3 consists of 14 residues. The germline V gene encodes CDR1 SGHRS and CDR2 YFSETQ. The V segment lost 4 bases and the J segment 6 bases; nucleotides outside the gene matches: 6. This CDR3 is CASSPQGDGQPQHF. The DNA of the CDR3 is TGCGCCAGCAGCCCACAGGGGGACGGTCAGCCCCAGCATTTT.

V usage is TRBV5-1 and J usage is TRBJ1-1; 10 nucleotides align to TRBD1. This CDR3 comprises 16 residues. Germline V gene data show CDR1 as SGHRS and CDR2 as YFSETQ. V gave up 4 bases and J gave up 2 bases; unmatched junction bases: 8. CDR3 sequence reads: CASSTGTGEVNTEAFF. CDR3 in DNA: TGCGCCAGCAGCACGGGGACAGGGGAAGTAAACACTGAAGCTTTCTTT.

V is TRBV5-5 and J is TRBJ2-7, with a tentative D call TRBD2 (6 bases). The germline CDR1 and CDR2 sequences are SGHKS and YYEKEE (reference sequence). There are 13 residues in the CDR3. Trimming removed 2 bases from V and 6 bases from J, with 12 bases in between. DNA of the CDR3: TGTGCCAGCAGCTTCGGCGGGGACTCCGAGCAGTACTTC. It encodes CASSFGGDSEQYF.

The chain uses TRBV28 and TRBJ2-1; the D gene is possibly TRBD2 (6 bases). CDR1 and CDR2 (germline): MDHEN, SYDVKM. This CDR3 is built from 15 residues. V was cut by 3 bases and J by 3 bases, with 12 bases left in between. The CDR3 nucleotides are TGTGCCAGCAGTTTTGGGGGGAACGTCTACAATGAGCAGTTCTTC. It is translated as CASSFGGNVYNEQFF.

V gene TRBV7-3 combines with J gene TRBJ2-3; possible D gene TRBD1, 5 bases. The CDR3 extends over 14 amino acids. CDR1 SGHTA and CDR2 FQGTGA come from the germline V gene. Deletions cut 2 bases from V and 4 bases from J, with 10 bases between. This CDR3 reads CASSLGRVADTQYF. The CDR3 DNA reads TGTGCCAGCAGCTTAGGCAGGGTGGCAGATACGCAGTATTTT.

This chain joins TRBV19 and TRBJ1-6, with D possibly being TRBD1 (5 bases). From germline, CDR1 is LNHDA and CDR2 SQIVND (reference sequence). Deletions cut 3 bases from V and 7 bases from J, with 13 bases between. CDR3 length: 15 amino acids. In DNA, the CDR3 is TGTGCCAGTAGTATCAGTCAGGGTGGCAATTCACCCCTCCACTTT. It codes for CASSISQGGNSPLHF.

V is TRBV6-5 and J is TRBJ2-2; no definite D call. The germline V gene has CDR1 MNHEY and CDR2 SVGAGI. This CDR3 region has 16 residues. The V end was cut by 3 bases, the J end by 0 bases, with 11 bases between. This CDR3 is CASSYFAATNTGELFF. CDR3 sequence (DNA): TGTGCCAGCAGTTATTTTGCAGCGACGAACACCGGGGAGCTGTTTTTT.

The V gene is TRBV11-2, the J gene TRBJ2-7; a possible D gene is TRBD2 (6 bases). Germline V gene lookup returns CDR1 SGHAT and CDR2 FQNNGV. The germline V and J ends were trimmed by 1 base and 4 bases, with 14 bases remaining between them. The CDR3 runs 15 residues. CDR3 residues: CASSLASGRGYEQYF. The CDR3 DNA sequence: TGTGCCAGCAGCTTAGCCAGCGGGCGGGGATACGAGCAGTACTTC.

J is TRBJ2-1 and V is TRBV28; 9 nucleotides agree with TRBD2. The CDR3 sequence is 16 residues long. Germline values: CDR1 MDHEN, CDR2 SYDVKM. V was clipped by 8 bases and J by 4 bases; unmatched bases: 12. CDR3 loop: CASGGETSGGYNEQFF. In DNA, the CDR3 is TGTGCCAGCGGAGGGGAGACTAGCGGAGGTTACAATGAGCAGTTCTTC.

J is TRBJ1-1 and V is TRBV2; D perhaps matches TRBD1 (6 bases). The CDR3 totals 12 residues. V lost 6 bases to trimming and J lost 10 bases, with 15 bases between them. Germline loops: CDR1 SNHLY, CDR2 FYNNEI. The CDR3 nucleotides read TGTGCCAGCAGCACAACAGGGTTCGGAGCTTTCTTT. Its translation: CASSTTGFGAFF.

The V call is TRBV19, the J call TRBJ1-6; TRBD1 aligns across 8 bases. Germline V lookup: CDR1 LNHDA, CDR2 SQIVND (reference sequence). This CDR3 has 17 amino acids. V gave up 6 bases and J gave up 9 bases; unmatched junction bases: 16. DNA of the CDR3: TGTGCCAGTAGAACCCTAACAGGGGGACTTTCGAGTTCACCCCTCCACTTT. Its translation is CASRTLTGGLSSSPLHF.

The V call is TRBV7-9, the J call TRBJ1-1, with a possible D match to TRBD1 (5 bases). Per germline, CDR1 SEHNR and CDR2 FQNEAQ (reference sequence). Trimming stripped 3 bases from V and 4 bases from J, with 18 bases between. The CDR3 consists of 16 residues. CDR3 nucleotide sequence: TGTGCCAGCAGCTTTAATGGGGGGGTAGCCTTCACTGAAGCTTTCTTT. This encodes CASSFNGGVAFTEAFF.

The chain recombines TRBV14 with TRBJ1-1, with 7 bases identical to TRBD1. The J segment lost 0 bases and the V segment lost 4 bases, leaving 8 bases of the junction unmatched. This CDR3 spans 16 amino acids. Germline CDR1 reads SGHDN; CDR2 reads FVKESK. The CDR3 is CASSRTGALMNTEAFF. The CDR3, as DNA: TGTGCCAGCAGCCGCACAGGGGCACTAATGAACACTGAAGCTTTCTTT.

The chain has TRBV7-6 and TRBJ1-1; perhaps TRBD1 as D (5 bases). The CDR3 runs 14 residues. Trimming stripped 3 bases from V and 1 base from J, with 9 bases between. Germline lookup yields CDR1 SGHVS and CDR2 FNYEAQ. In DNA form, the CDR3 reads TGTGCCAGCAGCTTCAGGGCGAAGAACACTGAAGCTTTCTTT. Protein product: CASSFRAKNTEAFF.

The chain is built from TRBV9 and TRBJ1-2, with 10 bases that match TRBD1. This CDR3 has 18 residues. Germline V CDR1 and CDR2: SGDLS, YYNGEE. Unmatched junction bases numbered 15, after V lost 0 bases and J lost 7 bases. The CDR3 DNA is TGTGCCAGCAGCGTAGCTCGATCCCTGGGGACAGGGGTCCTTGGCTACACCTTC. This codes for CASSVARSLGTGVLGYTF.

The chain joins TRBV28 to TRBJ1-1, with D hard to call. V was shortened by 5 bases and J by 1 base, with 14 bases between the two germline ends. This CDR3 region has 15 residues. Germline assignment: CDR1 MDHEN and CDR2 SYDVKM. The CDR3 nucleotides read TGTGCCAGCAGTCCCGCGGGCAGGACGAACACTGAAGCTTTCTTT. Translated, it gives CASSPAGRTNTEAFF.

CDR3 region: CASRGTGGGNTIYF. In DNA, the CDR3 is TGTGCCAGCAGGGGGACAGGGGGTGGAAACACCATATATTTT. The chain carries TRBV6-5 and TRBJ1-3, with TRBD1 matching over 11 bases. This CDR3 is built from 14 residues. Germline-derived CDR1 and CDR2 are MNHEY and SVGAGI. V dropped 6 bases and J dropped 3; count of bases not matched to a gene: 1.